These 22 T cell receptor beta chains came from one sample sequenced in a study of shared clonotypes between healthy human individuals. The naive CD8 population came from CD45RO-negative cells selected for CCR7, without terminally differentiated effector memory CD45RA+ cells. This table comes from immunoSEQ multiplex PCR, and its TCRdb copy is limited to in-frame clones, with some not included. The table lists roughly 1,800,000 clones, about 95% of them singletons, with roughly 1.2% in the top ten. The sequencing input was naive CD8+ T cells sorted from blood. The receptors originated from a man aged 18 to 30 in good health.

The CDR3 reads CASSEDLAEENTGELFF. Written as DNA, the CDR3 is TGTGCCAGCAGTGAAGACCTAGCGGAAGAGAACACCGGGGAGCTGTTTTTT. The chain joins TRBV6-1 to TRBJ2-2; 7 bases are a match to TRBD2. The CDR3 is 17 amino acids. Germline lookup yields CDR1 MNHNS and CDR2 SASEGT. Losses at the gene ends were 1 base for V and 1 base for J; bases not matched to a gene: 6.

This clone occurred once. CDR3 sequence reads: CASSYGQGAYEQYF. CDR3 DNA sequence: TGCGCCAGCAGCTACGGACAGGGGGCCTACGAGCAGTACTTC. The chain couples TRBV4-3 to TRBJ2-7; 10 bases align to TRBD1. V shed 5 bases and J 2 bases; nucleotides not matched to a gene: 3. Germline CDR1 LGHNA, CDR2 YSLEER. The CDR3 is made up of 14 amino acids.

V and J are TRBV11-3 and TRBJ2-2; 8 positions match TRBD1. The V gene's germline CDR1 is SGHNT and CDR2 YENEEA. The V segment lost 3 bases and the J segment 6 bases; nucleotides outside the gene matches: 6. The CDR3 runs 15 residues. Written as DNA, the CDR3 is TGTGCCAGCAGCTTGAGGCAGGGGGCCGCCGGGGAGCTGTTTTTT. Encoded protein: CASSLRQGAAGELFF.

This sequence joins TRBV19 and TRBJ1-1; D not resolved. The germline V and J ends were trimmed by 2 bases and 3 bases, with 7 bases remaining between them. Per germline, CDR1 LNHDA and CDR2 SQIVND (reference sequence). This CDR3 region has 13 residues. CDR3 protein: CASSIYSYTEAFF. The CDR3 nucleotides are TGTGCCAGTAGTATATACTCATACACTGAAGCTTTCTTT.

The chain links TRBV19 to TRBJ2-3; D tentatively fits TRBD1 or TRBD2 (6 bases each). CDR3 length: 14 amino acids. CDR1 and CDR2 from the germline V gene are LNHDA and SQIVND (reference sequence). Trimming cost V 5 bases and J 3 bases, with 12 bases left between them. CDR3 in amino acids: CASSLGGFTDTQYF. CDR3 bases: TGTGCCAGTAGTCTGGGGGGCTTTACAGATACGCAGTATTTT.

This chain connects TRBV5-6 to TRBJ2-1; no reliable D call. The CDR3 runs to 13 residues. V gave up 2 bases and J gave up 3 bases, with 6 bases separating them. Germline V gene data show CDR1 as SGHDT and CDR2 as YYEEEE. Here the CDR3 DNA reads TGTGCCAGCAGCTTTGGAGTCTACAATGAGCAGTTCTTC. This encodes CASSFGVYNEQFF.

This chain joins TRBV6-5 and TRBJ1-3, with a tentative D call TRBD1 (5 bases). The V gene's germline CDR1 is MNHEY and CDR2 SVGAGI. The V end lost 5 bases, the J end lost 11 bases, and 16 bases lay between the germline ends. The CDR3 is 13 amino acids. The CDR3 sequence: CASSGTGFTPIYF. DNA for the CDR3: TGTGCCAGCAGTGGGACGGGGTTTACCCCCATATATTTT.

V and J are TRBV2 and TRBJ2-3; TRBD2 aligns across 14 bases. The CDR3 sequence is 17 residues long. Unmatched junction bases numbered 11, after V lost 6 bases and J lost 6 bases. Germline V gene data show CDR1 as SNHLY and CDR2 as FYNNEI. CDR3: CASSGPGLAGARDTQYF. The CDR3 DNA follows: TGTGCCAGCAGCGGACCGGGACTAGCGGGAGCAAGGGATACGCAGTATTTT.

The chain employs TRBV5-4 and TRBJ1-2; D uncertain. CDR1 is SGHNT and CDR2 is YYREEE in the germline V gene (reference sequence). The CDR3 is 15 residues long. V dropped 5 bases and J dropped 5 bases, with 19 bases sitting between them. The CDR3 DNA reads TGTGCCAGCAGTTTACCGACACAAAATCCTTATGGCTACACCTTC. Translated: CASSLPTQNPYGYTF.

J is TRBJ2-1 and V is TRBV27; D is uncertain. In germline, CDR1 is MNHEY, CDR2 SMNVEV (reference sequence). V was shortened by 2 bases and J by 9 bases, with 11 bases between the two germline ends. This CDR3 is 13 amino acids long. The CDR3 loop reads CASSLLSLGEQFF. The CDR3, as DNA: TGTGCCAGCAGTTTACTGAGCTTGGGTGAGCAGTTCTTC.

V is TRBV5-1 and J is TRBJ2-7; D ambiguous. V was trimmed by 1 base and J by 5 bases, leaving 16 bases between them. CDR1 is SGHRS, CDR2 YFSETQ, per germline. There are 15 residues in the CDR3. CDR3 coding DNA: TGCGCCAGCAGCTTGAGTTACACCGACAACCACGAGCAGTACTTC. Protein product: CASSLSYTDNHEQYF.

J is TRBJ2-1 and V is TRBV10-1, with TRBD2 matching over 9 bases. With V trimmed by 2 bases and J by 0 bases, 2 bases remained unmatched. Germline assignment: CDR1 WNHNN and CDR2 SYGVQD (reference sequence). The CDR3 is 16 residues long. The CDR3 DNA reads TGCGCCAGCAGTGAGGTTAGCGGGAGCTCCTACAATGAGCAGTTCTTC. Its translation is CASSEVSGSSYNEQFF.

CDR3 residues: CASSPWGGTLNYGYTF. The CDR3 DNA reads as TGTGCCAGCAGCCCCTGGGGGGGAACCCTTAACTATGGCTACACCTTC. This chain uses TRBV14 with TRBJ1-2, with D perhaps matching TRBD1 (5 bases). This CDR3 region has 16 residues. The germline V and J ends were trimmed by 4 bases and 1 base, with 16 bases remaining between them. In germline, CDR1 is SGHDN, CDR2 FVKESK.

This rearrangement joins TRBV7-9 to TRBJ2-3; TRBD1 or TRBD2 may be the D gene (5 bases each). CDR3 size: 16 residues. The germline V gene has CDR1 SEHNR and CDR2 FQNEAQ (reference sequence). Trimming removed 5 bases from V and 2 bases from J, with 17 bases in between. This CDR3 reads CASSPPGTEITDTQYF. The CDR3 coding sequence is TGTGCCAGCAGCCCCCCCGGGACGGAAATCACAGATACGCAGTATTTT.

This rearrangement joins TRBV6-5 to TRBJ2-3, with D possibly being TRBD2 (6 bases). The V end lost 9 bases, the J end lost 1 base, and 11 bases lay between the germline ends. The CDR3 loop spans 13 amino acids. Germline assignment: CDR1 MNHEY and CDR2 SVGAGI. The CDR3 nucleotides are TGTGCCAGTGTAGCGGTGGGCACAGATACGCAGTATTTT. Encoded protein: CASVAVGTDTQYF.

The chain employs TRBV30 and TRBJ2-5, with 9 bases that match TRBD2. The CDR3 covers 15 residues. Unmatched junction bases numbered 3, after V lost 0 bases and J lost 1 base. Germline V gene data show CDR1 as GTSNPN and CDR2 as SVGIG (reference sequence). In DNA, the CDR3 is TGTGCCTGGAGTGTAGGGACTAGCTTCCAAGAGACCCAGTACTTC. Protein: CAWSVGTSFQETQYF.

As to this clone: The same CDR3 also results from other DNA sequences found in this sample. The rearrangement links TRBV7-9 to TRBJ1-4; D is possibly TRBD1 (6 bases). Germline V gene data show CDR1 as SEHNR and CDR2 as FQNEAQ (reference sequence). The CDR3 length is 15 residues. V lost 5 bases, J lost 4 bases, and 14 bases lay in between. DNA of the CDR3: TGTGCCAGCAGCCTTCGGACAGACCTTAATGAAAAACTGTTTTTT. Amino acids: CASSLRTDLNEKLFF.

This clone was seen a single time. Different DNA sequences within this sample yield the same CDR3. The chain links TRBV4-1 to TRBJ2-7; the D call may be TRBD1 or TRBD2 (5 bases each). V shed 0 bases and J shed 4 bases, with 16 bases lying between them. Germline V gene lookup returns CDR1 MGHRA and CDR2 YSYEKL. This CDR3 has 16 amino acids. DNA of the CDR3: TGCGCCAGCAGCCAAGAAGGGACCGGGACGAGTTACGAGCAGTACTTC. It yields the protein CASSQEGTGTSYEQYF.

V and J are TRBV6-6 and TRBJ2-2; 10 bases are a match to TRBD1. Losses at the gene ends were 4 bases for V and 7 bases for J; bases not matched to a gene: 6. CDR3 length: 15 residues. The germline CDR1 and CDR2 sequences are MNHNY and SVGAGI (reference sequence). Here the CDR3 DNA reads TGTGCCAGCAGTTCCCCGGACAGGGGGGGCGGGGAGCTGTTTTTT. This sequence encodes CASSSPDRGGGELFF.

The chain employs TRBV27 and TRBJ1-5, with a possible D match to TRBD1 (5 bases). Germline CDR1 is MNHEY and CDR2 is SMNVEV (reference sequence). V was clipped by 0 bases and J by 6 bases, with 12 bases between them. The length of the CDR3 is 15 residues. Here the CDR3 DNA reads TGTGCCAGCAGTTTATCTTCATCGGGGGGTCAGCCCCAGCATTTT. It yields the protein CASSLSSSGGQPQHF.

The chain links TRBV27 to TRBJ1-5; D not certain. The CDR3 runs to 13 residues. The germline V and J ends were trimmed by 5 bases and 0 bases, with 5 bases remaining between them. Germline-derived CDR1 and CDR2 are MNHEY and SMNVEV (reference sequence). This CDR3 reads CASSRYSNQPQHF. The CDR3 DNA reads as TGTGCCAGCAGTAGATATAGCAATCAGCCCCAGCATTTT.

The CDR3 DNA reads TGTGCCAGCAGCCACCGAGCGGGAGCCGACACCGGGGAGCTGTTTTTT. This codes for CASSHRAGADTGELFF. This chain connects TRBV7-8 to TRBJ2-2, with 8 bases identical to TRBD2. Germline V CDR1 and CDR2: SGHVS, FQNEAQ. This CDR3 is 16 amino acids long. J gave up 3 bases and V 5 bases, and 8 bases lay outside the gene matches.